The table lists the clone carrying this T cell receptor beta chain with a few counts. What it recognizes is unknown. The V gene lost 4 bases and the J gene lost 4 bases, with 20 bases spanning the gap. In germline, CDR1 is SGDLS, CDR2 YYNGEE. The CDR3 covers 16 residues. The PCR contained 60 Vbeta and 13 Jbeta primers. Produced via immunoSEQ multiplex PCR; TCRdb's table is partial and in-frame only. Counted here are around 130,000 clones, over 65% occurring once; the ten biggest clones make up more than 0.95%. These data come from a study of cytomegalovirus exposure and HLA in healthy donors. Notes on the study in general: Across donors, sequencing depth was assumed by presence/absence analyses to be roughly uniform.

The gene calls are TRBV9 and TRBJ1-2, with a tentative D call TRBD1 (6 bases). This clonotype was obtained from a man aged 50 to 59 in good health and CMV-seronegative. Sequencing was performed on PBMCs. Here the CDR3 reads CASSSSGGGQLYGYTF. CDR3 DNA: TGTGCCAGCAGCTCGAGCGGGGGGGGGCAGCTCTATGGCTACACCTTC. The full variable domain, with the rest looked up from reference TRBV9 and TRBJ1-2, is DSGVTQTPKHLITATGQRVTLRCSPRSGDLSVYWYQQSLDQGLQFLIQYYNGEERAKGNILERFSAQQFPDLHSELNLSSLELGDSALYFCASSSSGGGQLYGYTFGSGTRLTVV.